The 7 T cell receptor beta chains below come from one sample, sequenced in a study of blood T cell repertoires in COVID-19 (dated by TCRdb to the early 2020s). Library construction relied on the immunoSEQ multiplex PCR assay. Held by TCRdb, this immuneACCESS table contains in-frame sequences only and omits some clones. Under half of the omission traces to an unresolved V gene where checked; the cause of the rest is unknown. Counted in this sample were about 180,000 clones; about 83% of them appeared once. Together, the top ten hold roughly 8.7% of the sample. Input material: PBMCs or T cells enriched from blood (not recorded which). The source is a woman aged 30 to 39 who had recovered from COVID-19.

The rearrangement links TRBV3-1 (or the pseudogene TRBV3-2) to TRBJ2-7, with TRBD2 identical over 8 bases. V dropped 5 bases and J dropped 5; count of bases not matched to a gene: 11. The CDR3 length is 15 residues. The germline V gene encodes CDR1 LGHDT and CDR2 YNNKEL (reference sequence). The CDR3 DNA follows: TGTGCCAGCAGCACTCCGGGACTAGTTCTGGACGAGCAGTACTTC. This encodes CASSTPGLVLDEQYF.

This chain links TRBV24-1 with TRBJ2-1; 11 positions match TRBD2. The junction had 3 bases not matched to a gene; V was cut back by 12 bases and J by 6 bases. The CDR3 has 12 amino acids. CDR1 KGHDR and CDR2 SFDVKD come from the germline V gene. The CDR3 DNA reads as TGTGCCTCAGGGACTAGCGGCAATGAGCAGTTCTTC. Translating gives CASGTSGNEQFF.

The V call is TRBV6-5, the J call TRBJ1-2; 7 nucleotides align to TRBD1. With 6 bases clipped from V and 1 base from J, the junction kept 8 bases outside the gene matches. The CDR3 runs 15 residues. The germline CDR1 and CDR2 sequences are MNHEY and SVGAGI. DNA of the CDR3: TGTGCCAGCAGGCCCCCCAGGGGGATTAACTATGGCTACACCTTC. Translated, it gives CASRPPRGINYGYTF.

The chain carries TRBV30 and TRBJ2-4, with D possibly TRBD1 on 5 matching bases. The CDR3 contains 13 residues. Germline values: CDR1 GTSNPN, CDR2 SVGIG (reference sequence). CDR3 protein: CASEEQVKNIQYF. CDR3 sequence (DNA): TGTGCTTCTGAAGAACAGGTCAAAAACATTCAGTACTTC.

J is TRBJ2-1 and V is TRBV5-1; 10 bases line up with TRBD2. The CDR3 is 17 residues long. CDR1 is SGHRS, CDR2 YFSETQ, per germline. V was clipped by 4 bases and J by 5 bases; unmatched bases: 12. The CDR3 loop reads CASSPSRAGGINNEQFF. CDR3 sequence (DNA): TGCGCCAGCAGCCCCTCCCGAGCGGGAGGGATCAACAATGAGCAGTTCTTC.

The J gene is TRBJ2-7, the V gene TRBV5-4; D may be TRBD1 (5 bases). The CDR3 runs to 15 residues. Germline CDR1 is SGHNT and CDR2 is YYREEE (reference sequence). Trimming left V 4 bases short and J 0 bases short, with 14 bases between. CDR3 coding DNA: TGTGCCAGCAGCCCTTCCAGGGCTTCCTCCTACGAGCAGTACTTC. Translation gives CASSPSRASSYEQYF.

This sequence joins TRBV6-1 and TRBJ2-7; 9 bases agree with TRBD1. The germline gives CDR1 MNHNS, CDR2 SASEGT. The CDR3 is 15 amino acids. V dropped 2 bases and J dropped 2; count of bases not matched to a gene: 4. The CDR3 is CASSELGQGPYEQYF. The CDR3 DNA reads TGTGCCAGCAGTGAACTAGGACAGGGGCCCTACGAGCAGTACTTC.